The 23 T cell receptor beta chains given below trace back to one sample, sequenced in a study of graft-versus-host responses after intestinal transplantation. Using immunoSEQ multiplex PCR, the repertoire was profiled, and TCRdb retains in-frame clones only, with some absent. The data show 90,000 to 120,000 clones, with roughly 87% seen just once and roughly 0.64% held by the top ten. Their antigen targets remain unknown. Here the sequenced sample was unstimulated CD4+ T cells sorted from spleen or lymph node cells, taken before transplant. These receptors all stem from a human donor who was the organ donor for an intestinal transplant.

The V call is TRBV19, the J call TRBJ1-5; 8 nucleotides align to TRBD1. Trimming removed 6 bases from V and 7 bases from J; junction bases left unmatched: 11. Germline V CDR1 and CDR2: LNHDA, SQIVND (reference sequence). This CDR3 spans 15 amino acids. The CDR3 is CASRLLTGGEQPQHF. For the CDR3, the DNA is TGTGCCAGTAGGCTCCTCACAGGGGGTGAACAGCCCCAGCATTTT.

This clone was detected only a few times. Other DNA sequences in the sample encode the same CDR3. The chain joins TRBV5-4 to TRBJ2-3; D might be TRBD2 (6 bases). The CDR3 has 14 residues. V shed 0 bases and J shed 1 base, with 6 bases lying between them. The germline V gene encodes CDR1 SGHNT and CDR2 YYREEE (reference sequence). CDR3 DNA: TGTGCCAGCAGCTTGGCGGGAGGCACAGATACGCAGTATTTT. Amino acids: CASSLAGGTDTQYF.

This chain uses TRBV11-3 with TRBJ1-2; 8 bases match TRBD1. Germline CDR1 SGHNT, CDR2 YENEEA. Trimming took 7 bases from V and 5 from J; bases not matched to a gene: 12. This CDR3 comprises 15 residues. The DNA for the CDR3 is TGTGCCAGCACCTTCAGGACAGGGAGCTCTTATGGCTACACCTTC. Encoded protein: CASTFRTGSSYGYTF.

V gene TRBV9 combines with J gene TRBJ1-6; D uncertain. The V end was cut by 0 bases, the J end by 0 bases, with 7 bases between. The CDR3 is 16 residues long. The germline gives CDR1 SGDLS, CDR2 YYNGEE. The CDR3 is CASSVGVSSYNSPLHF. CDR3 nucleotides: TGTGCCAGCAGCGTAGGAGTGAGCTCCTATAATTCACCCCTCCACTTT.

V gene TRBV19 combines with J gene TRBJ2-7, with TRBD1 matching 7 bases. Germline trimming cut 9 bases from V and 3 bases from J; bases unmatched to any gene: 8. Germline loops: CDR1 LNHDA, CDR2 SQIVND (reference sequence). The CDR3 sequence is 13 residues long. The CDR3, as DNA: TGTGCCAGACCCGGGACAGTCCTCTACGAGCAGTACTTC. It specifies CARPGTVLYEQYF. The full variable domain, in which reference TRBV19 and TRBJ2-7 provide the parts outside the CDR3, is DGGITQSPKYLFRKEGQNVTLSCEQNLNHDAMYWYRQDPGQGLRLIYYSQIVNDFQKGDIAEGYSVSREKKESFPLTVTSAQKNPTAFYLCARPGTVLYEQYFGPGTRLTVT.

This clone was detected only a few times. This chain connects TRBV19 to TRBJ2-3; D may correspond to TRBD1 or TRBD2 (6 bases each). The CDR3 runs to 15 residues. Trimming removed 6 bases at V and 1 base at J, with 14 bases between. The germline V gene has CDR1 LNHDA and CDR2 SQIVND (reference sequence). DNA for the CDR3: TGTGCCAGTAGGTCGGAGGGGGTGGGCACAGATACGCAGTATTTT. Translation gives CASRSEGVGTDTQYF.

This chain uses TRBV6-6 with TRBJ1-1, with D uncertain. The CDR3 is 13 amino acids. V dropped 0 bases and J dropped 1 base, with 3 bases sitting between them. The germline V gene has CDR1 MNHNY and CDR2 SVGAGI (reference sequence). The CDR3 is CASSYSSNTEAFF. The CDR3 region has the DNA TGTGCCAGCAGTTACTCGTCGAACACTGAAGCTTTCTTT.

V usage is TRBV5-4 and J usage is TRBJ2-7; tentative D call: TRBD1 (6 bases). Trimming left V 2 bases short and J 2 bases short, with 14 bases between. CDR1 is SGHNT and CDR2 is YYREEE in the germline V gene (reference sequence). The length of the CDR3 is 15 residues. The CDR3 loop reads CASSLRQDPAYEQYF. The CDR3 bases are TGTGCCAGCAGCTTAAGACAGGATCCCGCCTACGAGCAGTACTTC.

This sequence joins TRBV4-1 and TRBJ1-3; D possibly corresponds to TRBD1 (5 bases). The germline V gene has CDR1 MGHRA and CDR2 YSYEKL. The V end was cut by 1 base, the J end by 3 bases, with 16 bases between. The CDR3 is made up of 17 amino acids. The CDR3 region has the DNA TGCGCCAGCAGCCAAGGGCCAGGCCAGGGCTATGGAAACACCATATATTTT. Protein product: CASSQGPGQGYGNTIYF.

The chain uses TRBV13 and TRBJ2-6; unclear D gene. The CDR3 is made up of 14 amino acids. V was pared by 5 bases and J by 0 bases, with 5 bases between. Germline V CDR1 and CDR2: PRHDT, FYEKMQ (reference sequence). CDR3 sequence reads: CASSPSSGANVLTF. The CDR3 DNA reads TGTGCCAGCAGCCCGAGCTCTGGGGCCAACGTCCTGACTTTC. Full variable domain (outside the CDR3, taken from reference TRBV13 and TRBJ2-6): AAGVIQSPRHLIKEKRETATLKCYPIPRHDTVYWYQQGPGQDPQFLISFYEKMQSDKGSIPDRFSAQQFSDYHSELNMSSLELGDSALYFCASSPSSGANVLTFGAGSRLTVL.

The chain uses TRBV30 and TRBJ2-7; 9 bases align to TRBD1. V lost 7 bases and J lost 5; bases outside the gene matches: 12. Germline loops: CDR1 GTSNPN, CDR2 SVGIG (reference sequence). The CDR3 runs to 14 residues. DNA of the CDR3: TGTGCCTCAACCCCGGGACAGGGAACACACGAGCAGTACTTC. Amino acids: CASTPGQGTHEQYF.

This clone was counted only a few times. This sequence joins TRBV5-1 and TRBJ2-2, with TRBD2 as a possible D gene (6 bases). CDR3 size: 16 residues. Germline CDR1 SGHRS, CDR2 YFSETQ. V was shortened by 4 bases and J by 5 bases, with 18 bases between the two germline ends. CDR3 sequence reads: CASSEGPGRETGELFF. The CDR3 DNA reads TGCGCCAGCAGCGAAGGGCCGGGGCGGGAAACCGGGGAGCTGTTTTTT. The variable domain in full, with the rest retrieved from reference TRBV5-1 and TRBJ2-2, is KAGVTQTPRYLIKTRGQQVTLSCSPISGHRSVSWYQQTPGQGLQFLFEYFSETQRNKGNFPGRFSGRQFSNSRSEMNVSTLELGDSALYLCASSEGPGRETGELFFGEGSRLTVL.

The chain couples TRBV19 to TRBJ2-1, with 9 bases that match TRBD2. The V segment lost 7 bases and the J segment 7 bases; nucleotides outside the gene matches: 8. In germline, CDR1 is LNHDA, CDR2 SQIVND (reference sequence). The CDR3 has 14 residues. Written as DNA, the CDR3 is TGTGCCAGTAACGCCCTAGCGGGATCAAATGAGCAGTTCTTC. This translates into CASNALAGSNEQFF.

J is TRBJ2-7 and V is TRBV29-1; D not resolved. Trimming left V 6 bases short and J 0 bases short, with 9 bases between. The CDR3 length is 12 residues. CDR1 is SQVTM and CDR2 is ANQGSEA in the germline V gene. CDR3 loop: CSVRTSSYEQYF. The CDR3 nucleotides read TGCAGCGTCAGGACCAGCTCCTACGAGCAGTACTTC.

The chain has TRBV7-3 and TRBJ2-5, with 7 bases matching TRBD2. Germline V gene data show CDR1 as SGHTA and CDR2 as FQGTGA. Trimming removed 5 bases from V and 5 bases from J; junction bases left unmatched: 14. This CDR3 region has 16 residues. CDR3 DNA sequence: TGTGCCAGCAGCGATTCCATCTTAGCGGGTCGGGAGACCCAGTACTTC. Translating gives CASSDSILAGRETQYF.

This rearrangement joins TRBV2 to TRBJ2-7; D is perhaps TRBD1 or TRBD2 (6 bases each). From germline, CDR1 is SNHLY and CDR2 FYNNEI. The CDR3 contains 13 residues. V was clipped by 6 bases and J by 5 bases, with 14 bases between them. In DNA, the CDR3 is TGTGCCAGCAGGAGGAGGGGGTTCGACGAGCAGTACTTC. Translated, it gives CASRRRGFDEQYF.

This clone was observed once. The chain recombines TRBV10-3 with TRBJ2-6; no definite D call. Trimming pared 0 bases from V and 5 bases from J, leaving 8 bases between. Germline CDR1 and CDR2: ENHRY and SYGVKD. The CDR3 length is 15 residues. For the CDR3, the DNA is TGTGCCATCAGTGAGTCGTCCGGGTGGGCCAACGTCCTGACTTTC. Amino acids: CAISESSGWANVLTF.

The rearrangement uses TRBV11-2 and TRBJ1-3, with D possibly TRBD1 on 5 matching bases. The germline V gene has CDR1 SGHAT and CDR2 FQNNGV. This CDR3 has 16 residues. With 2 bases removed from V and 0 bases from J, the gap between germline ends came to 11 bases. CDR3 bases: TGTGCCAGCAGCTTAATCCCGGGGCCCTCTGGAAACACCATATATTTT. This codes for CASSLIPGPSGNTIYF.

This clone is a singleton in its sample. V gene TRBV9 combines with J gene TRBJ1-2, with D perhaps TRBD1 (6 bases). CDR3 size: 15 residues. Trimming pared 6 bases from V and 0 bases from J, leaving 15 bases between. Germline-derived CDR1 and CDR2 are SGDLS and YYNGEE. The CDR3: CASTKRGPANYGYTF. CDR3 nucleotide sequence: TGTGCCAGCACCAAACGGGGGCCTGCTAACTATGGCTACACCTTC.

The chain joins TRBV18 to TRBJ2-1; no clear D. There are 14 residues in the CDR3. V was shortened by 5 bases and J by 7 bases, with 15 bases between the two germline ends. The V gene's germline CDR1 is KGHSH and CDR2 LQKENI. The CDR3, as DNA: TGTGCCAGCTCATATTCGGCCCAGCAGAATGAGCAGTTCTTC. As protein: CASSYSAQQNEQFF.

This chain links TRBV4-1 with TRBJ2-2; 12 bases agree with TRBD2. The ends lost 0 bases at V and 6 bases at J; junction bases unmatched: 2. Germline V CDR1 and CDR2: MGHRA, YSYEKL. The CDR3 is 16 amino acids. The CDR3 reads CASSQERLAGAGELFF. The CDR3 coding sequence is TGCGCCAGCAGCCAAGAGAGACTAGCGGGAGCCGGGGAGCTGTTTTTT.

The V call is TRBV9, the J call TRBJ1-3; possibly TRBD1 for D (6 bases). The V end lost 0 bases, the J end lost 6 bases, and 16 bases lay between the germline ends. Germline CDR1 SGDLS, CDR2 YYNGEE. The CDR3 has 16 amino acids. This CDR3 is CASSVDGAGDSNTIYF. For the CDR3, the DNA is TGTGCCAGCAGCGTAGATGGAGCAGGGGATTCAAACACCATATATTTT.

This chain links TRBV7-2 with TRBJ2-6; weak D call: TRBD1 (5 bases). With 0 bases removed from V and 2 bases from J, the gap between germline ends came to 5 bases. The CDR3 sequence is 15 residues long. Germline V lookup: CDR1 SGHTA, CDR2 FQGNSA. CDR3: CASSLAGAGANVLTF. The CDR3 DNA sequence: TGTGCCAGCAGCTTAGCAGGGGCTGGGGCCAACGTCCTGACTTTC.